This TCR beta chain is drawn from a study of vaccination effects on CD4 cells after COVID-19. On the study more broadly: Culturing of a few million PBMC per well took place with roughly 10 IU/ml IL-2 and about 9.3 ug/ml peptides. Points from the study as a whole: From healthy vaccinees, only 1 of 255 vaccine-induced clones also reacted to common cold coronaviruses. Pronounced clonal contraction occurred in clones induced by infection and by vaccine late after vaccination.

This clone was counted between two and nine times. Its antigen is not known. This CDR3 region has 17 residues. V shed 6 bases and J shed 2 bases, with 20 bases lying between them. Germline lookup yields CDR1 LNHDA and CDR2 SQIVND (reference sequence). The protocol was immunoSEQ multiplex PCR, while the TCRdb copy is restricted to in-frame clones and leaves out a portion. The data hold roughly 40,000 clones, with about 63% observed a single time. The culture ran for around ten days before CD4+ T cells were isolated. Two-dose vaccination with either BNT162b2 or mRNA-1273 was given to the participants. Cultures had half their medium replaced with IL-2 medium on days 3 and 7.

The sequences come from CD4+ T cells from PBMCs cultured without peptide, collected after COVID-19 vaccination. The source of this sequence is a human donor who received a COVID-19 vaccine. V and J are TRBV19 and TRBJ2-1, with D perhaps matching TRBD2 (6 bases). The CDR3 coding sequence is TGTGCCAGTAGGAGAGGAAGGGACTCGCAAACCTACAATGAGCAGTTCTTC. Amino acids: CASRRGRDSQTYNEQFF.